These 5 T cell receptor beta chains were sequenced from one sample in a study of neurological immune-mediated disorders. In TCRdb, the 5' RACE reads were re-called with MiXCR into one record per CDR3 protein. There are over 13,000 distinct CDR3 sequences in the sample; more than 9% occur only once, and about 25% lies in the top ten. Sequenced material: PBMCs. The source is a woman in her forties in good health.

CDR3 loop: CATSSLEANEKLFF. CDR3 in DNA: TGTGCCACCAGCAGCTTAGAGGCTAATGAAAAACTGTTTTTT. The chain joins TRBV15 to TRBJ1-4; D is unresolved. Germline loops: CDR1 LNHNV, CDR2 YYDKDF (reference sequence). Deletions cut 3 bases from V and 3 bases from J, with 8 bases between. There are 14 residues in the CDR3. The variable domain in full, completed from reference TRBV15 and TRBJ1-4, reads DAMVIQNPRYQVTQFGKPVTLSCSQTLNHNVMYWYQQKSSQAPKLLFHYYDKDFNNEADTPDNFQSRRPNTSFCFLDIRSPGLGDTAMYLCATSSLEANEKLFFGSGTQLSVL.

This clonotype was seen at least ten times. The gene calls are TRBV12-3 or TRBV12-4 and TRBJ2-7; D perhaps matches TRBD2 (6 bases). CDR3 length: 12 residues. Trimming shortened V by 6 bases and J by 6 bases, and 12 bases separated the two germline ends. CDR3 DNA sequence: TGTGCCAGCAGCCTGGGGGGATCCGAGCAGTACTTC. Translated, it gives CASSLGGSEQYF.

At least ten counts were recorded for this clonotype. The gene calls are TRBV18 and TRBJ2-5, with 12 bases lining up with TRBD1. The CDR3 has 15 residues. Trimming took 3 bases from V and 5 from J; bases not matched to a gene: 4. Germline V gene lookup returns CDR1 KGHSH and CDR2 LQKENI. CDR3 in amino acids: CASSPRGQGAETQYF. CDR3 nucleotides: TGTGCCAGCTCACCTAGGGGACAGGGGGCCGAGACCCAGTACTTC.

This clonotype qualifies as medium-sized. V gene TRBV5-1 combines with J gene TRBJ1-1, with no clear D. The CDR3 totals 14 residues. Germline loops: CDR1 SGHRS, CDR2 YFSETQ. V lost 0 bases and J lost 1, with 7 bases in between. The CDR3 sequence: CASSLVPSNTEAFF. CDR3 sequence (DNA): TGCGCCAGCAGCTTGGTACCCTCGAACACTGAAGCTTTCTTT.

Of note for this clonotype: An end of the junction differs from the germline gene, which may be a read error. The V and J genes are TRBV4-2 and TRBJ2-1; no clear D gene. The CDR3 is 11 amino acids. CDR1 and CDR2 from the germline V gene are LGHNA and YNFKEQ. The DNA of the CDR3 is TGTGCCAACAGTCCTGGTAATGAGCAGTTATTC. Its translation: CANSPGNEQLF.